This T cell receptor beta chain was sequenced in a study of blood T cell repertoires in COVID-19. Whole-study context: The cDNA or gDNA used as material had been derived from T cells, B-cell-depleted T cells, or PBMCs.

In the source study's methods: Reference gene primers were amplified, and this amplification served to estimate nucleated cell counts. Data came from immunoSEQ multiplex PCR; TCRdb stores just in-frame clones and leaves some out. V, J and clone size reflect that table, while D and trimming were determined from the DNA. This sample has about 59,000 clones, with around three quarters found just once. V lost 3 bases to trimming and J lost 2 bases; unmatched junction nucleotides: 1. Germline V gene data show CDR1 as LGHNA and CDR2 as YSLEER. The CDR3 consists of 14 residues. The sample consisted of peripheral blood. J is TRBJ2-7 and V is TRBV4-3, with 10 nucleotides matching TRBD1. The TCR originated in a man in his fifties or sixties with acute or convalescent COVID-19. This CDR3 reads CASSHGTGAYEQYF. CDR3 nucleotides: TGCGCCAGCAGCCACGGGACAGGGGCCTACGAGCAGTACTTC.